These 2 T cell receptor beta chains were all obtained from the same sample, sequenced in a study of radiotherapy plus CTLA-4 blockade in lung cancer. Produced via immunoSEQ multiplex PCR; TCRdb's table is partial and in-frame only. The table shows about 19,000 clones, with more than 70% occurring only once. The material was peripheral blood, obtained from a patient treated with radiotherapy plus ipilimumab. All receptors come from a human donor with non-small cell lung cancer whose response to radiotherapy plus ipilimumab could not be evaluated.

J is TRBJ1-5 and V is TRBV2, with D uncertain. Trimming took off 7 bases at V and 0 bases at J, with 13 bases between the two ends. Germline values: CDR1 SNHLY, CDR2 FYNNEI. This CDR3 is 15 amino acids long. CDR3 sequence: CASKDGGYSNQPQHF. The CDR3 DNA reads TGTGCCAGCAAGGATGGAGGGTATAGCAATCAGCCCCAGCATTTT.

Points on this clone: Relative to the germline gene, one junction end is altered; a read error may explain this. The genes are TRBV9 and TRBJ2-3; the D gene is possibly TRBD2 (5 bases). The CDR3 sequence is 14 residues long. CDR1 is SGDLS and CDR2 is YYNGEE in the germline V gene. The chain's CDR3 is CASGVSASTDTQYF. The CDR3, as DNA: TGTGCCAGCGGCGTTAGCGCTAGCACAGATACGCAGTATTTT.